This record concerns one TCR beta chain sequence. This sample was taken from a study of cytomegalovirus exposure and HLA in healthy donors. Study as a whole: The 120 or so validation repertoires and the approximately 690 first-cohort repertoires shared a platform, a later analysis reported.

The table came from immunoSEQ multiplex PCR; TCRdb's copy has only in-frame clones and leaves some out. The table records 150,000 to 200,000 clones, 91% of them present only once. The donors formed part of the roughly 120-subject validation cohort, distinct from the approximately 640-subject first cohort. This CDR3 spans 16 amino acids. Per germline, CDR1 LNHDA and CDR2 SQIVND (reference sequence). Losses at the gene ends were 8 bases for V and 7 bases for J; bases not matched to a gene: 9. The clonotype was recovered from a young woman in good health and CMV-seropositive. The chain has TRBV19 and TRBJ1-6; 12 positions match TRBD1. Sequencing was done on a sample of PBMCs. CDR3 amino acids: CASHKTGQGANSPLHF. The CDR3 bases are TGTGCCAGTCACAAGACGGGACAGGGGGCAAATTCACCCCTCCACTTT.